This T cell receptor (beta chain) appears in the sequencing data of a study of cytotoxic CD8 clonotypes in ibrutinib-treated CLL (dated by TCRdb to 2020 to 2022). In the study overall: The cohort was composed of 11 relapsed/refractory and around 15 treatment-naive patients; IGHV unmutated status was identified in some 17 patients. Partial responses were observed in 24 patients and complete responses in 2; after a median follow-up of around 64 months, remission was maintained in 14 patients and progression was observed in some 12. Response samples were obtained after a median of around 11 months of treatment, with a range of about 6 to 36 months. An average of roughly 250,000 productive templates and roughly 94,000 productive rearrangements was obtained per sample. Longitudinal samples were available for about 30% of the 86 trial participants. Cryopreserved peripheral blood mononuclear cells were obtained before treatment, at response, and at either sustained remission or disease progression. What the authors observed across the whole study: Lymph node repertoires were not examined, and the timing of sampling was not matched between patients in sustained remission and those whose disease progressed. Public clonotypes were found to be uncommon and were observed to contract or remain stable during treatment; the increase in clonality was shown to reflect expansion of private clonotypes at ibrutinib response. An increase in clonality was observed at ibrutinib response, with clonality remaining stable during sustained remission and falling back toward baseline at progression. Baseline clonality exceeded that of age-matched healthy donors and correlated strongly with circulating CD8+ T-cell counts.

V is pruned by 2 bases and J by 6 bases, leaving 13 bases of the junction without a gene match. The germline V gene encodes CDR1 MNHNS and CDR2 SASEGT. Taken from cysteine to phenylalanine, the CDR3 has 16 residues. Solely the CDR3 DNA is kept, with 48 bases framed from the first base. Remarks on this clone: The antigen it recognizes is unknown. No base-level quality is on record; no much larger clone is a single base apart.

Roughly 2.2 micrograms of genomic DNA were extracted from cryopreserved PBMCs for TCR beta library preparation. Longitudinal blood samples from CLL patients on ibrutinib monotherapy were analyzed using high-throughput TCR beta sequencing. Patients were enrolled in a phase 2 open-label single-center ibrutinib monotherapy trial. A MiSeq instrument was used for deep resolution sequencing, which targeted depths ranging from 1 in 1 million up to 1 in 200,000 T cells, with coverage averaging 10x for each clonotype. The immunoSEQ hsTCRB Kit was used to generate TCR beta libraries. Per the authors' processing: ImmunoSEQ Data Assistant and ImmunoSEQ Analyzer were used for data analysis, and V, D and J genes were assigned according to IMGT definitions. Clonality, with values ranging from 0 to 1, was calculated as one minus the normalized Shannon entropy of productive rearrangement frequencies. Only overrepresented clonotypes making up at least 0.05% of the repertoire of each patient were included in the public clonotype analysis. Approximately 13 age-matched healthy donor repertoires from immuneACCESS served as clonality controls. The table was pulled from immuneACCESS by TCRdb, which kept in-frame rearrangements only. Such tables lose some clones; where checked, under half of the loss comes from unresolved V genes, and the rest has no known cause. D and trimming were read from the DNA, whereas the V and J calls and clone size are those reported in that table. This sample has about 84,000 clones in its table, and 85% to 90% of those were observed once. Of the sample, about 5.8% falls within the top ten clones.

Sequenced here: PBMCs, sampled before ibrutinib treatment. The V gene is TRBV6-1 and the J gene is TRBJ2-7; 7 bases in between match TRBD2. The sequence was collected from a human donor with chronic lymphocytic leukemia. Here is the DNA: TGTGCCAGCAGTGAAAGTGGGGGGGAGAGGACGGGCGAGCAGTACTTC. Its coded protein is CASSESGGERTGEQYF.